This T cell receptor beta chain emerged from a study of human T cells and chemical hapten exposure. This clonotype was counted a few times. The time point denotes: patch test 1, 2 weeks after DPC sensitization. The treatment: therapeutic diphenylcyclopropenone sensitization with weekly scalp DPC. V dropped 5 bases and J dropped 2 bases, with 10 bases sitting between them. In germline, CDR1 is SGHTA, CDR2 FQGNSA. The CDR3 is 14 amino acids. TCRdb independently ran MiXCR on the RACE reads; one entry per CDR3 protein. The sample has 350,000 or so distinct CDR3 sequences; roughly 6.9% are singletons. Sequencing used whole blood, obtained in connection with sensitization to the hapten diphenylcyclopropenone (DPC). This receptor was taken from a woman between 18 and 30 years old with alopecia areata. Some clones in this sample may be carry-over from other donors' samples. V is TRBV7-2 and J is TRBJ1-3; tentative D call: TRBD1 (5 bases). CDR3 in amino acids: CASSLGETGNTIYF. The CDR3 bases are TGTGCCAGCAGCCTGGGGGAGACTGGAAACACCATATATTTT.